Here is one T cell receptor (beta chain) with its context. This sample was taken from a study of T cells in Graves' hyperthyroidism and ophthalmopathy. Trimming took 3 bases from V and 2 from J; bases not matched to a gene: 9. The CDR3 totals 16 residues. Germline V gene sequence: CDR1 SGHRS, CDR2 YFSETQ. The source material, RNA transcripts, was used to amplify TCR beta CDR3 regions. The primer set for the first-round RT-PCR of the TCR CDR3 was HTBI. Using its own MiXCR run on the multiplex PCR reads, TCRdb lists one record per CDR3 protein. Here the sample spans about 560,000 distinct CDR3 sequences, about 15% being singletons.

Sequenced: blood. The V and J genes are TRBV5-1 and TRBJ2-3; TRBD2 agrees at 7 bases. The receptor was derived from a woman in her twenties or thirties with Graves' hyperthyroidism. Written as DNA, the CDR3 is TGCGCCAGCAGCTCGGGGCTAGCGGATTACACAGATACGCAGTATTTT. As protein: CASSSGLADYTDTQYF.